These T cell receptor beta chains were read from a single sample in a study of T cells after posttransplantation cyclophosphamide. The method was immunoSEQ multiplex PCR; TCRdb's version includes in-frame clones alone and lacks a portion of them. The profile covers about 16,000 clones, with less than 85% appearing a single time and around 27% taken by the ten largest. The input for sequencing was PBMCs, taken after allogeneic stem cell transplant with calcineurin inhibitor and methotrexate. The receptors stem from a female patient aged 18 to 29 who received an allogeneic stem cell transplant from an unrelated donor, was CMV-positive, and had acute and chronic GVHD. Among the T cells, some may be from the graft donor. Both conserved end residues are part of each CDR3. The order of the fields is J gene, V gene, D gene, clone size, CDR3 protein, CDR3 DNA. D genes are given only for firm matches. Expanded clones get a size class; other rows say once, few or many, or leave the size out.

>TRBJ1-2|TRBV29-1|.|.
CSVGSGGYGYTF
TGCAGCGTCGGGTCTGGTGGCTATGGCTACACCTTC
>TRBJ2-1|TRBV19|TRBD2|.
CASSIFRAGGMPYNEQFF
TGTGCCAGTAGTATTTTCAGAGCGGGAGGTATGCCCTACAATGAGCAGTTCTTC
>TRBJ2-7|TRBV4-1|TRBD1|.
CASSQRFTGGTSYEQYF
TGCGCCAGCAGCCAACGCTTCACAGGGGGTACCTCCTACGAGCAGTACTTC
>TRBJ1-1|TRBV4-2|TRBD1|once
CASSQASGGRNTEAFF
TGTGCCAGCAGCCAAGCCTCAGGGGGCAGGAACACTGAAGCTTTCTTT
>TRBJ2-1|TRBV5-1|TRBD1|once
CAILRDRRSYNEQFF
TGCGCCATCCTACGGGACAGGAGATCCTACAATGAGCAGTTCTTC
>TRBJ2-1|TRBV18|TRBD2|.
CASSLLTSGRYNEQFF
TGTGCCAGCTCACTCCTGACTAGCGGGAGATACAATGAGCAGTTCTTC
>TRBJ2-7|TRBV29-1|TRBD1|.
CSVQQGTFYEQYF
TGCAGCGTGCAACAGGGGACCTTCTACGAGCAGTACTTC
>TRBJ2-7|TRBV6-1|TRBD2|once
CASSELASGSRYEQYF
TGTGCCAGCAGTGAATTAGCTAGCGGGAGTCGCTACGAGCAGTACTTC
>TRBJ2-5|TRBV5-1|TRBD2|.
CASSLGRLAGGETQYF
TGCGCCAGCAGCTTGGGTCGGCTAGCGGGAGGTGAGACCCAGTACTTC
>TRBJ2-7|TRBV6-4|.|.
CASSPTTTSYEQYF
TGTGCCAGCAGTCCCACTACTACCTCCTACGAGCAGTACTTC
>TRBJ2-1|TRBV9|TRBD2|.
CASSVGPGGGYNEQFF
TGTGCCAGCAGCGTAGGACCGGGAGGAGGATACAATGAGCAGTTCTTC
>TRBJ1-6|TRBV27|TRBD1|.
CASSFTGVASPLHF
TGTGCCAGCAGTTTTACAGGGGTCGCTTCACCCCTCCACTTT
>TRBJ2-3|TRBV27|TRBD2|.
CASSLLAGGTDTQYF
TGTGCCAGCAGTTTACTAGCGGGAGGGACAGATACGCAGTATTTT
>TRBJ2-7|TRBV19|.|few
CASTPGTGTYEQYF
TGTGCCAGTACCCCCGGGACTGGAACCTACGAGCAGTACTTC
>TRBJ1-1|TRBV6-5|.|.
CASSYFGGSVEAFF
TGTGCCAGCAGTTACTTTGGCGGGTCTGTCGAGGCTTTCTTT
>TRBJ2-2|TRBV27|TRBD2|.
CASRLAGGGSGELFF
TGTGCCAGCAGGCTAGCGGGAGGCGGGTCCGGGGAGCTGTTTTTT
>TRBJ1-4|TRBV4-1|.|.
CASSQVLKRIDEKLFF
TGCGCCAGCAGCCAAGTTCTAAAGCGGATCGATGAAAAACTGTTTTTT
>TRBJ1-1|TRBV9|.|.
CASSVEGEANTEAFF
TGTGCCAGCAGCGTCGAGGGCGAGGCGAACACTGAAGCTTTCTTT
>TRBJ1-4|TRBV6-5|.|.
CASSPAAGTNEKLFF
TGTGCCAGCAGTCCCGCTGCAGGGACTAATGAAAAACTGTTTTTT
>TRBJ2-6|TRBV19|.|large
CASTTPPGVGANVLTF
TGTGCCAGTACCACCCCCCCAGGGGTCGGGGCCAACGTCCTGACTTTC
>TRBJ1-4|TRBV5-1|TRBD1|.
CASSLSGGPTNEKLFF
TGCGCCAGCAGCTTGTCAGGGGGACCAACTAATGAAAAACTGTTTTTT
>TRBJ2-7|TRBV13|.|.
CASSLGQGGYEQYF
TGTGCCAGCAGCTTAGGACAGGGCGGGTACGAGCAGTACTTC
>TRBJ2-5|TRBV15|.|once
CATSRTGRETQYF
TGTGCCACCAGCAGGACAGGACGGGAGACCCAGTACTTC
>TRBJ2-1|TRBV5-4|TRBD2|.
CASSLGSGTGNEQFF
TGTGCCAGCAGCTTGGGTAGCGGGACGGGCAATGAGCAGTTCTTC
>TRBJ2-7|TRBV15|TRBD2|.
CATSEGLGYEQYF
TGTGCCACCAGTGAGGGACTAGGCTACGAGCAGTACTTC
>TRBJ2-5|TRBV6-6|.|.
CASSYLVPETQYF
TGTGCCAGCAGTTATTTAGTTCCAGAGACCCAGTACTTC
>TRBJ2-7|TRBV7-7|TRBD1|large
CASSLGGGFDEQYF
TGTGCCAGCAGCTTAGGAGGGGGCTTCGACGAGCAGTACTTC
>TRBJ2-1|TRBV5-4|TRBD2|.
CASSLGVAGKNYNEQFF
TGTGCCAGCAGCTTGGGGGTAGCGGGTAAAAACTACAATGAGCAGTTCTTC
>TRBJ2-7|TRBV11-1|TRBD2|.
CASSLEAGAFYEQYF
TGTGCCAGCAGCTTAGAAGCGGGGGCCTTCTACGAGCAGTACTTC
>TRBJ2-1|TRBV27|TRBD2|.
CASSLRAGVSYNEQFF
TGTGCCAGCAGTTTAAGGGCGGGGGTCTCCTACAATGAGCAGTTCTTC
>TRBJ1-5|TRBV28|.|.
CASSPRVGNQPQHF
TGTGCCAGCAGTCCCAGGGTAGGCAATCAGCCCCAGCATTTT
>TRBJ2-1|TRBV5-4|TRBD1|.
CASSLGQVRNEQFF
TGTGCCAGCAGCCTGGGACAGGTGAGGAATGAGCAGTTCTTC
>TRBJ1-6|TRBV5-1|.|.
CASRGRENSPLHF
TGCGCCAGCAGGGGGCGGGAGAATTCACCCCTCCACTTT
>TRBJ2-3|TRBV6-1|.|.
CASSALTGLTDTQYF
TGTGCCAGCAGTGCCCTCACAGGGTTGACAGATACGCAGTATTTT
>TRBJ2-7|TRBV28|TRBD2|.
CATKEGTTPYEQYF
TGTGCCACCAAAGAGGGGACTACCCCCTACGAGCAGTACTTC
>TRBJ2-1|TRBV7-6|TRBD2|.
CASSDGLAGYNEQFF
TGTGCCAGCAGCGATGGACTAGCGGGGTACAATGAGCAGTTCTTC
>TRBJ1-2|TRBV5-4|.|.
CASSLGGGKDYGYTF
TGTGCCAGCAGTCTGGGGGGAGGGAAGGACTATGGCTACACCTTC
>TRBJ2-1|TRBV4-1|.|once
CASSLALSYNEQFF
TGCGCCAGCAGCCTGGCCCTGTCCTACAATGAGCAGTTCTTC
>TRBJ1-5|TRBV5-5|.|.
CASSPKSTGQPQHF
TGTGCCAGCAGCCCTAAGAGTACGGGTCAGCCCCAGCATTTT
>TRBJ2-3|TRBV9|TRBD2|.
CASTHGTSGADTQYF
TGTGCCAGCACCCACGGGACTAGCGGGGCAGATACGCAGTATTTT
>TRBJ2-5|TRBV4-1|TRBD2|.
CASSQDGREGLETQYF
TGCGCCAGCAGCCAAGACGGCCGGGAGGGCCTCGAGACCCAGTACTTC
>TRBJ1-2|TRBV6-5|.|.
CASSPDGTPGYTF
TGTGCCAGCAGTCCCGACGGGACTCCCGGCTACACCTTC
>TRBJ2-7|TRBV10-2|.|.
CASTSFFYEQYF
TGCGCCAGCACGTCCTTTTTCTACGAGCAGTACTTC
>TRBJ1-2|TRBV6-5|TRBD1|.
CASSYSSGGRGYTF
TGTGCCAGCAGTTACTCCTCAGGGGGCAGGGGCTACACCTTC
>TRBJ2-3|TRBV7-8|TRBD1|few
CASTYLDREIDTQYF
TGTGCCAGCACCTACTTGGACAGGGAAATAGATACGCAGTATTTT
>TRBJ2-7|TRBV28|TRBD2|.
CASGSGSLYEQYF
TGTGCCAGCGGGAGCGGGAGCCTCTACGAGCAGTACTTC
>TRBJ2-3|TRBV6-5|.|once
CASSYSRLVNTDTQYF
TGTGCCAGCAGTTACTCGCGTCTAGTTAACACAGATACGCAGTATTTT
>TRBJ2-5|TRBV7-8|.|.
CASSENSALGPPRGTQYF
TGTGCCAGCAGCGAAAACAGCGCCCTTGGCCCCCCTCGGGGGACCCAGTACTTC
>TRBJ2-1|TRBV5-1|.|.
CASSLRTGSPYNEQFF
TGCGCCAGCAGCTTGAGGACCGGGAGCCCCTACAATGAGCAGTTCTTC
>TRBJ2-4|TRBV29-1|.|.
CSAQGSRNIQYF
TGCAGCGCTCAGGGAAGTCGGAACATTCAGTACTTC
>TRBJ2-1|TRBV13|TRBD2|.
CASRRYPSGSNEQFF
TGTGCCAGCAGAAGATATCCTAGCGGGAGCAATGAGCAGTTCTTC
>TRBJ1-1|TRBV11-2|TRBD1|once
CASSFDRELEAFF
TGTGCCAGCAGCTTCGACAGGGAGCTTGAAGCTTTCTTT